This T cell receptor beta chain comes out of a study of blood T cell repertoires in COVID-19 (dated by TCRdb to 2019 to 2021). For the study in its entirety: Samples covering the acute and convalescent phases of COVID-19 were provided by collaborators in the United States, Italy and Spain. Samples came from the ongoing ImmuneRACE study (first 160 participants) plus 1,254 subjects from 6 global collaborators. The material from the prospective study consisted of cDNA or gDNA derived from T cells, B-cell-depleted T cells, or PBMCs. HLA class I and class II types, where available, came from metadata supplied by the sample provider rather than from assay-based typing. A freely available public database, intended as a resource for researchers studying the immune response to SARS-CoV-2, is where the repertoires were released. The dataset comprised deeply sampled blood TCRbeta repertoires from subjects exposed to, actively infected with, or recovered from COVID-19. Sample metadata almost always included a de-identified subject ID, COVID-19 status, age in years and sex. Here is what the overall study found, with its caveats: The quantity of clinical and demographic metadata differed by source and by participant and was supplied without curation.

The CDR3 numbers 16 residues from cysteine through phenylalanine. Only the CDR3 DNA stays, 48 bases, in frame from base 1. The germline V gene (reference sequence) specifies SGHNT as CDR1 and YYREEE as CDR2. V lost 3 bases and J lost 7 bases, and the count of bases not matched to a germline gene is 4. TCRbeta CDR3 regions were amplified from genomic DNA using the immunoSEQ Assay, a bias-controlled multiplex PCR. In the source study's methods: Within the assay, amplification of reference gene primers was used to estimate how many nucleated cells each sample contained. Sequence reads were collapsed and filtered to measure the absolute abundance of every unique TCRbeta CDR3 rearrangement. Productive Simpson clonality was computed per sample as the square root of Simpson's diversity index over productive rearrangements. TCRdb mirrors the immuneACCESS table, restricted to in-frame sequences. Some clones are absent from its copies; in checked studies, under half trace to an unresolved V gene, and the reason for the others is unknown. Clonal size and the V and J genes are those of that table, whereas D and trimming came from the DNA. In this sample the table shows 100,000 or so clones, around 86% of which occur a single time. The ten largest clones capture around 3.9% of the sample.

Collaborating institutions collected whole blood in K2EDTA tubes following their own protocols. For TCRbeta analysis, collaborator samples were shipped as frozen whole blood, as isolated PBMCs, or as DNA extracted from either sample type. To note about this clone: Its antigen is currently not known. Base qualities were left out, and no much larger clone turns up one base away.

This clonotype originated in a man over 45 with acute or convalescent COVID-19. The specimen sequenced was peripheral blood. This chain joins TRBV5-4 to TRBJ2-1; 16 bases in the junction line up with TRBD2. The CDR3 region reads CASSWGLAGGGNEQFF. In nucleotide form, the sequence is TGTGCCAGCAGCTGGGGACTAGCGGGAGGGGGGAATGAGCAGTTCTTC.